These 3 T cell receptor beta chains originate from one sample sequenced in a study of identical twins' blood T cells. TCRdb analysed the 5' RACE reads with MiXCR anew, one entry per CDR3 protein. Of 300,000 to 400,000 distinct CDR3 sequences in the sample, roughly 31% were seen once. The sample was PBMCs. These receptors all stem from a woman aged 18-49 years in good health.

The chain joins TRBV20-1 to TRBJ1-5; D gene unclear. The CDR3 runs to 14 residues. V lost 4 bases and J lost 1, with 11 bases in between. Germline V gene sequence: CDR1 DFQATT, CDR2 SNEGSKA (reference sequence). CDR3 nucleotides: TGCAGTGCTACACAGACCTCGAGCAATCAGCCCCAGCATTTT. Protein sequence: CSATQTSSNQPQHF.

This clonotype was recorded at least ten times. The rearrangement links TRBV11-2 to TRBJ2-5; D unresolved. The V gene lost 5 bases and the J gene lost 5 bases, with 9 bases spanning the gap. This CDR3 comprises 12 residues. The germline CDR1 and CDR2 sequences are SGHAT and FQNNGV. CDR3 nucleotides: TGTGCCAGCAGCCCCTACTCTGAGACCCAGTACTTC. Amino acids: CASSPYSETQYF.

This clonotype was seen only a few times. The CDR3 nucleotides are TGCAGCGTTGCTAGCGGGAGTGAGCAGTTCTTC. It encodes CSVASGSEQFF. The rearrangement links TRBV29-1 to TRBJ2-1; TRBD2 matches 10 bases. V shed 4 bases and J 9 bases; nucleotides not matched to a gene: 0. CDR1 SQVTM and CDR2 ANQGSEA come from the germline V gene. There are 11 residues in the CDR3.